Sequencing of this TCR beta chain was carried out in a study of OX40 agonist ivuxolimab in advanced cancers. Turning to the overall study: Ivuxolimab was a fully human IgG2 agonistic monoclonal antibody targeting the costimulatory receptor OX40 (CD134). Prior anti-PD-1, anti-PD-L1 or anti-CTLA-4 therapy was permitted, and checkpoint inhibitors had been received by about 44% of dose-escalation patients. Partial responses were achieved by three dose-escalation patients, of whom one had hepatocellular carcinoma and two had cutaneous melanoma. A male proportion of 82.7% and a mean age of approximately 62 years, ranging from 23 to 79, were recorded for the dose-escalation cohort. The point of sequencing TCRbeta in the periphery was to test whether ivuxolimab changed TCR sequence diversity and drove clonal T-cell expansion. The monotherapy dose-escalation portion (N ≈ 50 patients) of the phase I ivuxolimab trial is reported in the paper. Among the 52 dose-escalation patients, about 19 had hepatocellular carcinoma, roughly 15 melanoma, 9 renal cell carcinoma and 9 head and neck cancer. Intravenous ivuxolimab was administered to patients every 2 weeks at six dose levels: 0.01, 0.1, 0.3, 1.5, 3 and 10 mg/kg. Points the paper makes about the study in general: The antigen specificity of the clonally expanded peripheral T cells was not determined. At doses from 0.1 to 3.0 mg/kg, clonal expansion was seen in both CD4+ and CD8+ blood T cells between baseline and week 6. In partial responders in the 0.1-3.0 mg/kg groups, normalized peripheral clonal expansion was found to be among the lowest, especially among CD8+ T cells. After ivuxolimab, CD8+ T cells had more expanded clones than CD4+ T cells on average. Low levels of normalized T-cell clonal expansion were also seen in some nonresponding patients.

Genomic DNA was isolated from the sorted cells so that the TCRbeta CDR3 region could be sequenced. The immunoSEQ Assay was used for sequencing of TCRbeta CDR3 regions. The source is immuneACCESS, and TCRdb retained only in-frame sequences with V and J called. Part of the clones is not carried over; for the studies checked, unresolved V genes explain less than half of this, and the remainder is unexplained. This sample holds around 68,000 clones; about 91% were observed only once. Jointly, the top ten make up 1% to 1.2% of the sample. Patients with autoimmune disease history or receiving systemic immunosuppression were excluded from the trial. Peripheral blood for TCR sequencing was collected from all dose cohorts at baseline, on cycle 4 day 1, and on cycle 7 day 1. Samples were obtained from an open-label, multicenter, first-in-human phase I dose-escalation trial of ivuxolimab. Adults with locally advanced or metastatic melanoma, renal cell, hepatocellular, or head and neck squamous cell carcinoma were enrolled in the trial. Before TCR sequencing, CD4+ and CD8+ T cells were separately sorted from peripheral blood.

The germline V gene gives CDR1 as SGDLS and CDR2 as YYNGEE. The CDR3 holds 15 amino acids from the cysteine to the phenylalanine. Here the CDR3 DNA is all that survives: 45 bases in frame from base 1. V is trimmed back by 0 bases and J by 7 bases, and the junction contains 10 bases that no gene match accounts for. In the case of this clone: The antigen this receptor binds is unknown. Base qualities are not recorded, but no much larger clone differs from it by a single base.

Recombination connected TRBV9 to TRBJ2-7, with 7 central nucleotides matching TRBD1. The sequence was collected from an adult with an advanced solid tumor such as melanoma, head and neck, liver or kidney cancer. The sequencing used CD4+ or CD8+ T cells sorted from blood, collected in a trial of the OX40 agonist ivuxolimab. In nucleotide form, the sequence is TGTGCCAGCAGCGTAGCCATGTCTCCAGGGGGTGAGCAGTACTTC. Translated, this gives CASSVAMSPGGEQYF.